The 3 T cell receptor beta chains reported below all come from one sample, sequenced in a study of blood T cell repertoires in COVID-19. Clones were sequenced by immunoSEQ multiplex PCR, and TCRdb holds only the in-frame ones, with some missing. This table has under 300,000 clones, 75% to 90% appearing once. The sequenced sample was PBMCs or T cells enriched from blood (not recorded which). The source of these receptors is a woman between 18 and 29 years old who had recovered from COVID-19.

This sequence joins TRBV4-1 and TRBJ1-5; TRBD1 might be the D (5 bases). Trimming shortened V by 4 bases and J by 2 bases, and 12 bases separated the two germline ends. CDR1 is MGHRA, CDR2 YSYEKL, per germline. There are 15 residues in the CDR3. In nucleotides, the CDR3 is TGCGCCAGCAGCCTCAGGGATGGGCGCAATCAGCCCCAGCATTTT. Protein product: CASSLRDGRNQPQHF.

The V and J genes are TRBV10-3 and TRBJ1-2; a possible D gene is TRBD1 (6 bases). Per germline, CDR1 ENHRY and CDR2 SYGVKD. Trimming left V 9 bases short and J 4 bases short, with 15 bases between. The CDR3 has 13 residues. For the CDR3, the DNA is TGTGCCATGTCTCAGGGGCTGGGCTATGGCTACACCTTC. It is translated as CAMSQGLGYGYTF.

This chain connects TRBV2 to TRBJ2-7; possibly TRBD1 for D (6 bases). The germline gives CDR1 SNHLY, CDR2 FYNNEI. The CDR3 loop spans 14 amino acids. V shed 7 bases and J shed 0 bases, with 13 bases lying between them. The CDR3 spells CASKGDNDSYEQYF. CDR3 nucleotides: TGTGCCAGCAAGGGGGACAATGACTCCTACGAGCAGTACTTC. The variable domain in full, completed from reference TRBV2 and TRBJ2-7, reads EPEVTQTPSHQVTQMGQEVILRCVPISNHLYFYWYRQILGQKVEFLVSFYNNEISEKSEIFDDQFSVERPDGSNFTLKIRSTKLEDSAMYFCASKGDNDSYEQYFGPGTRLTVT.